Sequencing of this TCR beta chain was carried out in a study of blood T cell repertoires in COVID-19. Study overall: Samples of COVID-19 (acute and convalescent) were obtained from the United States, Italy and Spain. Sample material is recorded as cDNA or gDNA derived from T cells, B-cell-depleted T cells, or PBMCs.

In germline, CDR1 is SGHTA, CDR2 FQGNSA. There are 19 residues in the CDR3. V was clipped by 1 base and J by 0 bases, with 19 bases between them. Authors' methods: It was from reference gene primer amplification that nucleated cell counts were estimated. The protocol was immunoSEQ multiplex PCR, while the TCRdb copy is restricted to in-frame clones and leaves out a portion. V and J calls and clone size are copied from that table; D and trimming were computed from the DNA. The table lists approximately 92,000 clones, 84% of them singletons. The chain combines TRBV7-2 with TRBJ2-1; a weak D match, TRBD2 (6 bases). This receptor was obtained from a man in his 70s with active or convalescent COVID-19. Sequencing was done on a sample of peripheral blood. The CDR3: CASSLVGWSSVSSYNEQFF. The CDR3 DNA reads as TGTGCCAGCAGCTTAGTTGGTTGGTCTAGCGTTAGCTCCTACAATGAGCAGTTCTTC.